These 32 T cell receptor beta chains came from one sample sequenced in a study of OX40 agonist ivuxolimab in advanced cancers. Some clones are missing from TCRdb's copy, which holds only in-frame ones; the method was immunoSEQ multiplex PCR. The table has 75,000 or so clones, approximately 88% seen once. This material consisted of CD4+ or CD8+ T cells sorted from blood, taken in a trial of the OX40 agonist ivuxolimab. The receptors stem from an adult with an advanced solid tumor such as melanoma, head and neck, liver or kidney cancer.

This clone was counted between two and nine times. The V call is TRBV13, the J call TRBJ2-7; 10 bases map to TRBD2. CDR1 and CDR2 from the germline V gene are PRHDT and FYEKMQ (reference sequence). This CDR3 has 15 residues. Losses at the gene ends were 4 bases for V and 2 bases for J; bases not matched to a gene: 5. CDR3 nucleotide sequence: TGTGCCAGCAGCTCAGGGACTAGCGAAACCTACGAGCAGTACTTC. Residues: CASSSGTSETYEQYF.

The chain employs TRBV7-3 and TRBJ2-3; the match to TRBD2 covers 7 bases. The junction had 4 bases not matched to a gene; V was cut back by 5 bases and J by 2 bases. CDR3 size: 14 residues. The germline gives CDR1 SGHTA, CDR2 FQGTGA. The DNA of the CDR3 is TGTGCCAGCAGCGGTAGCGGGTACACAGATACGCAGTATTTT. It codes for CASSGSGYTDTQYF.

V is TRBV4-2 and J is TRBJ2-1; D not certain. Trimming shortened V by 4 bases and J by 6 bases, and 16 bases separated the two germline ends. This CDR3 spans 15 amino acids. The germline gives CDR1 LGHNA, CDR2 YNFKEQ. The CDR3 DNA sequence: TGTGCCAGCAGCCCCCGGAGAACACAGCTCAATGAGCAGTTCTTC. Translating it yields CASSPRRTQLNEQFF.

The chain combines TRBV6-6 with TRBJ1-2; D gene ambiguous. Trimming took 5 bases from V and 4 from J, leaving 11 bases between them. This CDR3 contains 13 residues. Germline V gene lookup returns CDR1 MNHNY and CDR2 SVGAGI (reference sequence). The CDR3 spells CASSPGLSYGYTF. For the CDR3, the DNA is TGTGCCAGCAGTCCAGGACTTTCCTATGGCTACACCTTC.

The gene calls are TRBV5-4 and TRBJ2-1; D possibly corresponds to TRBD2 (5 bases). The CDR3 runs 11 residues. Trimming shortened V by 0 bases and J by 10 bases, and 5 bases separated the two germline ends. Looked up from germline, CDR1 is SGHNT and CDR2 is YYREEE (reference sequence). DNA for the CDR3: TGTGCCAGCAGCTTGGAGCGGGAGCAGTTCTTC. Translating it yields CASSLEREQFF.

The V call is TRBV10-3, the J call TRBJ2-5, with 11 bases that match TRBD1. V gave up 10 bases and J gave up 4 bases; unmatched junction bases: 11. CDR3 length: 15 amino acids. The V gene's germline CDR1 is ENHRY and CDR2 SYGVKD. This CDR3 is CATNPGQGAGETQYF. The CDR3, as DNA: TGTGCCACCAACCCCGGACAGGGGGCAGGAGAGACCCAGTACTTC.

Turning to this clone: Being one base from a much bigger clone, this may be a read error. CDR3 nucleotides: TGTGCCAGCAGCTTACAGGGGAACACTGAAGCTTTCTTT. This codes for CASSLQGNTEAFF. The J gene is TRBJ1-1, the V gene TRBV5-4, with D possibly matching TRBD1 (6 bases). Trimming pared 2 bases from V and 1 base from J, leaving 6 bases between. This CDR3 spans 13 amino acids. Per the germline V gene, CDR1 is SGHNT and CDR2 is YYREEE (reference sequence).

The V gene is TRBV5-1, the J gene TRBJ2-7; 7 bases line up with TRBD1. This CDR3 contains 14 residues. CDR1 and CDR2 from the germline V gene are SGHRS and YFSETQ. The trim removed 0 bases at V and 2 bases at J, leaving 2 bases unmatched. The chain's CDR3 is CASSLDTGAYEQYF. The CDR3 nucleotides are TGCGCCAGCAGCTTGGACACAGGGGCCTACGAGCAGTACTTC.

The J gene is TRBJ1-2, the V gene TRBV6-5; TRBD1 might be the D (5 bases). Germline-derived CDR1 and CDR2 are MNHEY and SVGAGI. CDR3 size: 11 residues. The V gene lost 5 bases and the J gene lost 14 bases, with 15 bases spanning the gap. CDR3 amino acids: CASSGRDGETF. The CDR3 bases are TGTGCCAGCAGTGGCCGGGACGGAGAAACCTTC.

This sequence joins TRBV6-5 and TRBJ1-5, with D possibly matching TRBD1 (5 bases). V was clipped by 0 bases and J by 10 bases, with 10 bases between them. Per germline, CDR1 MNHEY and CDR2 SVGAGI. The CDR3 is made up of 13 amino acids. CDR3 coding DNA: TGTGCCAGCAGTTACTCCTCGGGGGAACCCCAGCATTTT. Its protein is CASSYSSGEPQHF.

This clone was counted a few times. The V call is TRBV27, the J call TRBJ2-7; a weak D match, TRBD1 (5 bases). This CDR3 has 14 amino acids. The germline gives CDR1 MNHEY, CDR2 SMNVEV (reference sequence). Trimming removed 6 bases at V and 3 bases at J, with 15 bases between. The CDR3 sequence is CASSPFGQGYEQYF. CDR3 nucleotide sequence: TGTGCCAGCAGCCCCTTCGGGCAGGGCTACGAGCAGTACTTC.

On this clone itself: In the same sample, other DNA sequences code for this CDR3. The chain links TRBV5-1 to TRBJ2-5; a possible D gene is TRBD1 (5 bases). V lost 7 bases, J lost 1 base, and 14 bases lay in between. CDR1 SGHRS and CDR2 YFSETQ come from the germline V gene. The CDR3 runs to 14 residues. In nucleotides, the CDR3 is TGCGCCAGCTCCCCAGGGTCCACCCAAGAGACCCAGTACTTC. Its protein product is CASSPGSTQETQYF. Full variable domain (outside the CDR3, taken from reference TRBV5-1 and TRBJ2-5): KAGVTQTPRYLIKTRGQQVTLSCSPISGHRSVSWYQQTPGQGLQFLFEYFSETQRNKGNFPGRFSGRQFSNSRSEMNVSTLELGDSALYLCASSPGSTQETQYFGPGTRLLVL.

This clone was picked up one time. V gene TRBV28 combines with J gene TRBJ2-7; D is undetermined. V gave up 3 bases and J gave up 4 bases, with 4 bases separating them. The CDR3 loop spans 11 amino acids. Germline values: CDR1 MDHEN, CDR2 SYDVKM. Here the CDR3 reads CASSLGYEQYF. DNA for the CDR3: TGTGCCAGCAGTTTGGGTTACGAGCAGTACTTC.

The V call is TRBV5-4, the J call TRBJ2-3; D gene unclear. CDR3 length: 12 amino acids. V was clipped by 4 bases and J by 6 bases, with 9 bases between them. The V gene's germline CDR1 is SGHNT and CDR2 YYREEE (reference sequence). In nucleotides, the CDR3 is TGTGCCAGCAGCGTAGATCACGATACGCAGTATTTT. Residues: CASSVDHDTQYF.

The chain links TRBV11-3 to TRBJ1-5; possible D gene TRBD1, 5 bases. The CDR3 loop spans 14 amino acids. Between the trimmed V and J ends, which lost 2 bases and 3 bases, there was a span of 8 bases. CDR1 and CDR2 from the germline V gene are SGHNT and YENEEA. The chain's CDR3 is CASSLTGDNQPQHF. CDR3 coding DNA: TGTGCCAGCAGCTTAACGGGGGACAATCAGCCCCAGCATTTT.

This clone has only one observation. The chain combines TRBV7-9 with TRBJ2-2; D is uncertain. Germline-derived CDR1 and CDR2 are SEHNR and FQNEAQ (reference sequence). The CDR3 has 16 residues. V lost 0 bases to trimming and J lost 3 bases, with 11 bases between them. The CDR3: CASSLALTVHTGELFF. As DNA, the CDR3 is TGTGCCAGCAGCTTAGCGTTAACAGTTCACACCGGGGAGCTGTTTTTT.

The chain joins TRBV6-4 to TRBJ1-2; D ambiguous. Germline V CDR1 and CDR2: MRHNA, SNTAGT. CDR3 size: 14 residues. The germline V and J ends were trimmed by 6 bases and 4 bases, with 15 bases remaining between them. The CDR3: CASSPGISGYGYTF. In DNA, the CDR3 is TGTGCCAGCAGCCCGGGGATTAGTGGCTATGGCTACACCTTC.

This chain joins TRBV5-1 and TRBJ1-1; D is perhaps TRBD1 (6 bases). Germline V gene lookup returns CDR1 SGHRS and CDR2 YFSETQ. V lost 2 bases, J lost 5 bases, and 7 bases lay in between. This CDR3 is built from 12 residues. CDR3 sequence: CASSFGQTEAFF. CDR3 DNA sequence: TGCGCCAGCAGCTTCGGACAGACTGAAGCTTTCTTT.

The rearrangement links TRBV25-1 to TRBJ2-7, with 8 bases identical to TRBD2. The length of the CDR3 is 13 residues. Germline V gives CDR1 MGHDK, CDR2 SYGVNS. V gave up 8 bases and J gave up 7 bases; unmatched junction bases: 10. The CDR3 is CASGVSGGSEQYF. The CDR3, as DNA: TGTGCCAGCGGAGTCTCGGGGGGGTCAGAGCAGTACTTC.

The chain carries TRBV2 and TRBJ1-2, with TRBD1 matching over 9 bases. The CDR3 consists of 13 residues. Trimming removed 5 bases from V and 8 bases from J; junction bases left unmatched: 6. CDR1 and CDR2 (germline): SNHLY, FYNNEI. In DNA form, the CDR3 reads TGTGCCAGCAGTTTACAGGGGGCGCCGGGCTACACCTTC. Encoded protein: CASSLQGAPGYTF.

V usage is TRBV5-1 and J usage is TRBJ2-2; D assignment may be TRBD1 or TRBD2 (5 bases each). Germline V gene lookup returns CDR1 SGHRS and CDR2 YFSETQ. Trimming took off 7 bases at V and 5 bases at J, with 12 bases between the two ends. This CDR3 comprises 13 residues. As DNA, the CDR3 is TGCGCCAGCGGAGAGGGGTGGACCGGGGAGCTGTTTTTT. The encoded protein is CASGEGWTGELFF.

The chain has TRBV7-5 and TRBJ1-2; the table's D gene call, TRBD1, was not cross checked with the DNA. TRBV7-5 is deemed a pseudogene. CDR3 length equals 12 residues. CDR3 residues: CARSLGAGSYTF. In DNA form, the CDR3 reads TGTGCCAGAAGCTTAGGTGCAGGGAGCTACACCTTC.

The CDR3 region is CASSSTGGNIQYF. The CDR3 coding sequence is TGTGCCAGTAGTTCTACAGGGGGGAACATTCAGTACTTC. The chain carries TRBV19 and TRBJ2-4; TRBD1 agrees at 8 bases. This CDR3 region has 13 residues. The V gene end was trimmed by 5 bases and the J gene end by 7 bases; junction bases not matched to a gene: 4. From germline, CDR1 is LNHDA and CDR2 SQIVND (reference sequence).

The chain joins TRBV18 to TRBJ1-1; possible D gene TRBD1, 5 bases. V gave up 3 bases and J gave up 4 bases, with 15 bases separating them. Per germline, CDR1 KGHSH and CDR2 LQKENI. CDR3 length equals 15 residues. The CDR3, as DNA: TGTGCCAGCTCACCCGCAGGGAGGGTGAGCACTGAAGCTTTCTTT. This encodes CASSPAGRVSTEAFF.

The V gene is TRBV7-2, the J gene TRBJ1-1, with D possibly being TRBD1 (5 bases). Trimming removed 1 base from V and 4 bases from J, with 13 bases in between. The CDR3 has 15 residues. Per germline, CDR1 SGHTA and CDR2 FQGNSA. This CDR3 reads CASSLEAGWSTEAFF. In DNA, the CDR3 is TGTGCCAGCAGCTTAGAGGCAGGGTGGAGCACTGAAGCTTTCTTT.

CDR3: CASSQRITGGGEAFF. For the CDR3, the DNA is TGCGCCAGCAGCCAAAGGATAACGGGGGGAGGTGAAGCTTTCTTT. The chain has TRBV4-3 and TRBJ1-1, with D tentatively TRBD1 (5 bases). Trimming took 2 bases from V and 7 from J, leaving 17 bases between them. CDR1 is LGHNA, CDR2 YSLEER, per germline. CDR3 length: 15 amino acids.

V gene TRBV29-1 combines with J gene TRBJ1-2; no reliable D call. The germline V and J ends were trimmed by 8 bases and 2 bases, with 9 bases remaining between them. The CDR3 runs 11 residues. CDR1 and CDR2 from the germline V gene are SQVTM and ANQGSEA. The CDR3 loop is CSSRENYGYTF. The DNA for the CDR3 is TGCAGCTCACGAGAGAACTATGGCTACACCTTC.

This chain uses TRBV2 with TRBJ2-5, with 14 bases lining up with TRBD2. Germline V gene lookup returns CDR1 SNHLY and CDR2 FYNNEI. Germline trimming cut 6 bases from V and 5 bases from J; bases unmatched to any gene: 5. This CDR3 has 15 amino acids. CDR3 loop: CASRGGLAGAETQYF. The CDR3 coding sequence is TGTGCCAGCAGAGGGGGACTAGCGGGAGCGGAGACCCAGTACTTC.

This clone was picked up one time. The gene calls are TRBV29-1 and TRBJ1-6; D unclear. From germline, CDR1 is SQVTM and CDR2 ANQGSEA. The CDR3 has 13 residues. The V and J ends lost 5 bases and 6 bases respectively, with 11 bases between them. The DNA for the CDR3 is TGCAGCGTTTCTTCGGGCGGTAATTCACCCCTCCACTTT. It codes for CSVSSGGNSPLHF.

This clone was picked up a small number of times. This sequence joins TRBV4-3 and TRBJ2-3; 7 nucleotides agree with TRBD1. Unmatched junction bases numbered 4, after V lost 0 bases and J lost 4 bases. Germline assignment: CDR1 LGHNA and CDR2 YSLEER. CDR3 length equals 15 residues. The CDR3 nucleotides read TGCGCCAGCAGCCAAGACTCGACAGGGTCAGATACGCAGTATTTT. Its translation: CASSQDSTGSDTQYF.

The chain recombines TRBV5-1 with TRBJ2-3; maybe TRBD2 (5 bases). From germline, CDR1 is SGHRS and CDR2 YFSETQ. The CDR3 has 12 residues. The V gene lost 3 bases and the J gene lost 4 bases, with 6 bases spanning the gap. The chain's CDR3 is CASSYGADTQYF. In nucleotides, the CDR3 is TGCGCCAGCAGCTACGGGGCAGATACGCAGTATTTT.

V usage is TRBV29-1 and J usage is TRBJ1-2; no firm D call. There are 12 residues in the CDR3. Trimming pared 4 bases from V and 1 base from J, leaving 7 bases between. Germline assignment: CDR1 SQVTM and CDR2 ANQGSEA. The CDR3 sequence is CSVAQSNYGYTF. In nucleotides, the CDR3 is TGCAGCGTTGCCCAGAGTAACTATGGCTACACCTTC.